The 28 T cell receptor beta chains below all came from one sample that was sequenced in a study of shared clonotypes between healthy human individuals. Naive CD8 populations comprised CD45RO-negative cells positively selected for CCR7, excluding terminally differentiated effector memory CD45RA+ cells. Repertoires were generated with immunoSEQ multiplex PCR, while TCRdb's copy carries only in-frame clones and drops some. Here the sample spans around 2.1 million clones, just over 90% being singletons. The sample consisted of naive CD8+ T cells from PBMCs. These receptors came from a young man in good health. Some clones in this sample may be carry-over from other donors' samples.

The chain is built from TRBV29-1 and TRBJ1-1, with D perhaps matching TRBD1 (5 bases). Germline V CDR1 and CDR2: SQVTM, ANQGSEA. This CDR3 has 11 residues. Trimming left V 3 bases short and J 6 bases short, with 8 bases between. CDR3 residues: CSVDGGAEAFF. CDR3 DNA: TGCAGCGTTGATGGAGGGGCTGAAGCTTTCTTT.

This rearrangement joins TRBV14 to TRBJ2-1; TRBD1 might be the D (5 bases). There are 14 residues in the CDR3. The germline V gene has CDR1 SGHDN and CDR2 FVKESK. The ends were cut back, 6 bases at V and 2 bases at J, with 11 bases in the middle. CDR3 sequence reads: CASSPGFPYNEQFF. In DNA, the CDR3 is TGTGCCAGCAGTCCAGGGTTCCCCTACAATGAGCAGTTCTTC.

This chain joins TRBV28 and TRBJ1-2; TRBD1 might be the D (6 bases). The germline gives CDR1 MDHEN, CDR2 SYDVKM. The length of the CDR3 is 13 residues. With 8 bases removed from V and 2 bases from J, the gap between germline ends came to 12 bases. The CDR3 sequence: CASRDGQNYGYTF. Written as DNA, the CDR3 is TGTGCCAGCCGAGACGGACAGAACTATGGCTACACCTTC.

The chain is built from TRBV9 and TRBJ2-3; the D gene is possibly TRBD2 (6 bases). CDR1 and CDR2 from the germline V gene are SGDLS and YYNGEE. This CDR3 has 10 residues. V was trimmed by 7 bases and J by 6 bases, leaving 6 bases between them. The CDR3 region has the DNA TGTGCCAGCGGAGGGGATACGCAGTATTTT. This gives the protein CASGGDTQYF. The whole variable domain, filled in from reference TRBV9 and TRBJ2-3, reads DSGVTQTPKHLITATGQRVTLRCSPRSGDLSVYWYQQSLDQGLQFLIQYYNGEERAKGNILERFSAQQFPDLHSELNLSSLELGDSALYFCASGGDTQYFGPGTRLTVL.

The chain carries TRBV25-1 and TRBJ1-4; TRBD1 matches at 10 bases. V dropped 3 bases and J dropped 7; count of bases not matched to a gene: 2. The CDR3 runs to 14 residues. CDR1 is MGHDK, CDR2 SYGVNS, per germline. CDR3 in DNA: TGTGCCAGCAGTGATCGGGACAGGGGTGAAAAACTGTTTTTT. It translates to CASSDRDRGEKLFF.

This clone showed up just once. The rearrangement links TRBV5-5 to TRBJ1-1; unclear D gene. Trimming took 2 bases from V and 4 from J, leaving 9 bases between them. The CDR3 totals 13 residues. Germline CDR1 and CDR2: SGHKS and YYEKEE (reference sequence). The CDR3, as DNA: TGTGCCAGCAGCTTATACCGAGTCACTGAAGCTTTCTTT. Its protein product is CASSLYRVTEAFF.

The J gene is TRBJ1-5, the V gene TRBV19, with unresolved D. Germline V gene sequence: CDR1 LNHDA, CDR2 SQIVND (reference sequence). The V end was cut by 7 bases, the J end by 8 bases, with 27 bases between. The CDR3 consists of 17 residues. The CDR3 nucleotides read TGTGCCAGTACGGTCTCTGGCGGGTATCAAATCAAGAAGCCCCAGCATTTT. Translating it yields CASTVSGGYQIKKPQHF.

The chain combines TRBV4-1 with TRBJ1-1; no reliable D call. This CDR3 contains 16 residues. Germline CDR1 reads MGHRA; CDR2 reads YSYEKL. The V and J ends lost 0 bases and 5 bases respectively, with 16 bases between them. The CDR3, as DNA: TGCGCCAGCAGCCAAGAAGAGTCTTGGGCCGGGACTGAAGCTTTCTTT. Its translation: CASSQEESWAGTEAFF.

Worth noting for this clone: Other DNA sequences in this specimen translate into the identical CDR3. V and J are TRBV6-5 and TRBJ1-1, with D possibly matching TRBD1 (5 bases). V was pared by 4 bases and J by 1 base, with 7 bases between. Germline V CDR1 and CDR2: MNHEY, SVGAGI. The CDR3 spans 13 residues. The CDR3 loop reads CASSLTGNTEAFF. The CDR3 coding sequence is TGTGCCAGCAGTTTAACAGGGAACACTGAAGCTTTCTTT.

The chain recombines TRBV7-9 with TRBJ1-4; D gene ambiguous. Germline V gene sequence: CDR1 SEHNR, CDR2 FQNEAQ (reference sequence). V dropped 5 bases and J dropped 4 bases, with 8 bases sitting between them. The CDR3 extends over 13 amino acids. This chain's CDR3 is CASSLHSNEKLFF. CDR3 coding DNA: TGTGCCAGCAGCCTCCATAGTAATGAAAAACTGTTTTTT. Full variable domain (outside the CDR3, taken from reference TRBV7-9 and TRBJ1-4): DTGVSQNPRHKITKRGQNVTFRCDPISEHNRLYWYRQTLGQGPEFLTYFQNEAQLEKSRLLSDRFSAERPKGSFSTLEIQRTEQGDSAMYLCASSLHSNEKLFFGSGTQLSVL.

This clone was recorded only once. J is TRBJ2-7 and V is TRBV27, with 7 bases lining up with TRBD1. Germline lookup yields CDR1 MNHEY and CDR2 SMNVEV (reference sequence). CDR3 length: 15 amino acids. With 4 bases clipped from V and 2 bases from J, the junction kept 8 bases outside the gene matches. CDR3 DNA: TGTGCCAGCAGTTCCCCCGGGACAGCGGCCTACGAGCAGTACTTC. Translated, it gives CASSSPGTAAYEQYF.

The genes are TRBV19 and TRBJ1-4; D remains ambiguous. CDR1 is LNHDA, CDR2 SQIVND, per germline (reference sequence). With 7 bases removed from V and 0 bases from J, the gap between germline ends came to 6 bases. This CDR3 comprises 13 residues. CDR3 nucleotides: TGTGCCAGTAAGGATGCAACTAATGAAAAACTGTTTTTT. It encodes CASKDATNEKLFF.

This chain links TRBV27 with TRBJ1-4, with D possibly TRBD1 on 5 matching bases. Trimming removed 6 bases from V and 7 bases from J, with 15 bases in between. CDR1 and CDR2 (germline): MNHEY, SMNVEV (reference sequence). This CDR3 contains 14 residues. The CDR3 loop is CASRGRGRGEKLFF. DNA of the CDR3: TGTGCCAGCAGGGGCCGGGGCCGGGGTGAAAAACTGTTTTTT.

The chain links TRBV2 to TRBJ2-1; no reliable D call. Trimming took off 3 bases at V and 3 bases at J, with 12 bases between the two ends. The CDR3 length is 15 residues. Germline-derived CDR1 and CDR2 are SNHLY and FYNNEI. The CDR3 nucleotides are TGTGCCAGCAGTGAGGTGGGGTTCGGCTACAATGAGCAGTTCTTC. This translates into CASSEVGFGYNEQFF.

This chain links TRBV11-3 with TRBJ2-1; TRBD1 is a possible D gene (5 bases). Trimming took off 5 bases at V and 9 bases at J, with 14 bases between the two ends. Germline V gene lookup returns CDR1 SGHNT and CDR2 YENEEA. CDR3 length equals 13 residues. The CDR3 region is CASSRQGAAEQFF. The CDR3 DNA reads TGTGCCAGCAGCCGACAAGGGGCGGCTGAGCAGTTCTTC.

The chain uses TRBV28 and TRBJ1-5, with unresolved D. The length of the CDR3 is 13 residues. Trimming cost V 3 bases and J 9 bases, with 12 bases left between them. In germline, CDR1 is MDHEN, CDR2 SYDVKM. The CDR3 region has the DNA TGTGCCAGCAGTTTTTCGGGGATCCGGCCCCAGCATTTT. Translating gives CASSFSGIRPQHF. Filled out from reference TRBV28 and TRBJ1-5, the complete variable domain reads DVKVTQSSRYLVKRTGEKVFLECVQDMDHENMFWYRQDPGLGLRLIYFSYDVKMKEKGDIPEGYSVSREKKERFSLILESASTNQTSMYLCASSFSGIRPQHFGDGTRLSIL.

This clone appeared a few times. V is TRBV7-9 and J is TRBJ1-2; maybe TRBD1 (5 bases). V shed 0 bases and J shed 8 bases, with 16 bases lying between them. Germline values: CDR1 SEHNR, CDR2 FQNEAQ (reference sequence). This CDR3 is 15 amino acids long. CDR3 in amino acids: CASSLAVRGYGGYTF. The CDR3 DNA follows: TGTGCCAGCAGCTTAGCGGTGAGGGGCTATGGAGGCTACACCTTC.

The genes are TRBV28 and TRBJ1-1; no reliable D call. V shed 5 bases and J shed 9 bases, with 19 bases lying between them. CDR1 is MDHEN and CDR2 is SYDVKM in the germline V gene. This CDR3 is built from 14 residues. The CDR3: CASSPLMRGRQAFF. The CDR3 DNA reads TGTGCCAGCAGTCCTTTAATGCGAGGCCGGCAAGCTTTCTTT.

The chain is built from TRBV7-2 and TRBJ2-7; TRBD1 matches 9 bases. The CDR3 consists of 15 residues. V gave up 5 bases and J gave up 2 bases; unmatched junction bases: 7. Germline loops: CDR1 SGHTA, CDR2 FQGNSA. As DNA, the CDR3 is TGTGCCAGCAGCCTCCGGGACAGGGAAGCCTACGAGCAGTACTTC. This gives the protein CASSLRDREAYEQYF.

CDR3 bases: TGTGCCAGCAGTTTTCCTCCAGAGAATACCGGGGAGCTGTTTTTT. This translates into CASSFPPENTGELFF. The chain employs TRBV7-9 and TRBJ2-2; D is unclear. The CDR3 loop spans 15 amino acids. In germline, CDR1 is SEHNR, CDR2 FQNEAQ (reference sequence). V dropped 6 bases and J dropped 5 bases, with 16 bases sitting between them.

The chain recombines TRBV29-1 with TRBJ1-4; the D is unclear. Germline CDR1 SQVTM, CDR2 ANQGSEA. The CDR3 totals 11 residues. V lost 5 bases and J 5 bases, leaving 6 bases between the germline ends. CDR3 in DNA: TGCAGCGTTTCCATAAATGAAAAACTGTTTTTT. This translates into CSVSINEKLFF.

The chain links TRBV9 to TRBJ2-1, with TRBD2 matching 9 bases. Germline values: CDR1 SGDLS, CDR2 YYNGEE. The CDR3 length is 15 residues. Germline trimming cut 0 bases from V and 8 bases from J; bases unmatched to any gene: 6. The CDR3 bases are TGTGCCAGCAGCGTAGCTCGCGGGAGGGCTGATGAGCAGTTCTTC. Translation: CASSVARGRADEQFF. The whole variable domain, filled in from reference TRBV9 and TRBJ2-1, reads DSGVTQTPKHLITATGQRVTLRCSPRSGDLSVYWYQQSLDQGLQFLIQYYNGEERAKGNILERFSAQQFPDLHSELNLSSLELGDSALYFCASSVARGRADEQFFGPGTRLTVL.

The V gene is TRBV5-1, the J gene TRBJ2-7; 9 bases fit TRBD1. This CDR3 has 14 residues. Germline V gives CDR1 SGHRS, CDR2 YFSETQ. With V trimmed by 7 bases and J by 4 bases, 9 bases remained unmatched. CDR3 in DNA: TGCGCCAGCCAGCCGGACAGGGGCTGGTACGAGCAGTACTTC. This sequence encodes CASQPDRGWYEQYF.

The rearrangement uses TRBV9 and TRBJ2-1, with D perhaps matching TRBD2 (7 bases). V gave up 4 bases and J gave up 1 base, with 15 bases separating them. Germline CDR1 is SGDLS and CDR2 is YYNGEE. This CDR3 comprises 16 residues. The chain's CDR3 is CASSTHREGSYNEQFF. The CDR3 region has the DNA TGTGCCAGCAGCACTCACAGGGAGGGGTCCTACAATGAGCAGTTCTTC.

J is TRBJ2-1 and V is TRBV7-9; D possibly corresponds to TRBD2 (6 bases). Trimming shortened V by 5 bases and J by 4 bases, and 24 bases separated the two germline ends. The CDR3 extends over 18 amino acids. Germline CDR1 SEHNR, CDR2 FQNEAQ (reference sequence). CDR3 DNA: TGTGCCAGCAGCCACCCCTCGGCTAGCGTGGGTGGATACAATGAGCAGTTCTTC. Protein product: CASSHPSASVGGYNEQFF.

The CDR3 region is CASSIASEGGTEAFF. Written as DNA, the CDR3 is TGTGCCAGTAGCATCGCTTCGGAGGGGGGCACTGAAGCTTTCTTT. J is TRBJ1-1 and V is TRBV19; D possibly corresponds to TRBD1 (6 bases). Trimming took 6 bases from V and 4 from J, leaving 18 bases between them. Germline loops: CDR1 LNHDA, CDR2 SQIVND (reference sequence). The CDR3 is made up of 15 amino acids. Using reference TRBV19 and TRBJ1-1 for the parts outside the CDR3, the full variable domain is DGGITQSPKYLFRKEGQNVTLSCEQNLNHDAMYWYRQDPGQGLRLIYYSQIVNDFQKGDIAEGYSVSREKKESFPLTVTSAQKNPTAFYLCASSIASEGGTEAFFGQGTRLTVV.

The rearrangement links TRBV2 to TRBJ1-4; D is possibly TRBD1 (5 bases). Looked up from germline, CDR1 is SNHLY and CDR2 is FYNNEI. Trimming stripped 0 bases from V and 8 bases from J, with 13 bases between. The CDR3 is 15 amino acids. In DNA form, the CDR3 reads TGTGCCAGCAGTGAAGCTTACAGGCGGAGCGAAAAACTGTTTTTT. Its translation is CASSEAYRRSEKLFF.

This clone appeared a single time. The genes are TRBV27 and TRBJ2-6; perhaps D is TRBD1 or TRBD2 (6 bases each). Between the trimmed V and J ends, which lost 6 bases and 2 bases, there was a span of 17 bases. The germline gives CDR1 MNHEY, CDR2 SMNVEV (reference sequence). The CDR3 is made up of 17 amino acids. CDR3 amino acids: CASSTPAGGTGANVLTF. The CDR3 nucleotides read TGTGCCAGCAGCACTCCCGCCGGGGGCACTGGGGCCAACGTCCTGACTTTC.